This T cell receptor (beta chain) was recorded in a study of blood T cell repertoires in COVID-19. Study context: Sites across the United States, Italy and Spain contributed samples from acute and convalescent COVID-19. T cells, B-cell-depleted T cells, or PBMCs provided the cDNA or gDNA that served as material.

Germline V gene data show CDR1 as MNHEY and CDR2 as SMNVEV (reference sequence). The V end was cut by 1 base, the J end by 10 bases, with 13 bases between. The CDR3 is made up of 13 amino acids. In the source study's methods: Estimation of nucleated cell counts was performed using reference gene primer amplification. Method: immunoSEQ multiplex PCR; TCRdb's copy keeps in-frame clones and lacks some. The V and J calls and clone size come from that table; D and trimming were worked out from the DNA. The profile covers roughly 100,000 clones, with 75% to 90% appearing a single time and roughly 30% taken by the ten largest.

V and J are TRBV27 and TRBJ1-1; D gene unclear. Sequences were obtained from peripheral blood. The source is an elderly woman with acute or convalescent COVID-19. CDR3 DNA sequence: TGTGCCAGCAGTTTATTTCTCGGTTTTGGAGCTTTCTTT. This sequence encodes CASSLFLGFGAFF.